A selection of T cell receptor beta chains follows, all from one sample in a study of Ad26.COV2.S vaccination and SARS-CoV-2 variants. TCRdb's table, derived via immunoSEQ multiplex PCR, lists solely in-frame clones and lacks some. The repertoire holds over 400,000 clones, about 90% seen once, with approximately 1.6% in the top ten. Sequenced material: peripheral blood, taken in a trial of Ad26.COV2.S vaccine versus placebo. These receptors all stem from a person between 18 and 60 years old who received the Ad26.COV2.S COVID-19 vaccine or a placebo. The CDR3 runs from the conserved cysteine through the conserved F or W. Each record gives: D gene, J gene, V gene, clone size, CDR3 protein, CDR3 DNA. D genes are given only for firm matches. Expanded clones get a size class; other rows say once, few or many, or leave the size out.

- | TRBJ2-3 | TRBV25-1 | - | CASSVQGPDTQYF | TGTGCCAGCAGTGTCCAGGGCCCAGATACGCAGTATTTT
- | TRBJ2-3 | TRBV4-1 | - | CASSQGPTDTQYF | TGCGCCAGCAGCCAAGGGCCCACAGATACGCAGTATTTT
- | TRBJ1-1 | TRBV7-2 | - | CASSLGVLTEAFF | TGTGCCAGCAGCTTAGGTGTCCTTACTGAAGCTTTCTTT
- | TRBJ2-7 | TRBV15 | - | CATSRQGSSYEQYF | TGTGCCACCAGCAGGCAGGGGAGCTCCTACGAGCAGTACTTC
- | TRBJ1-5 | TRBV19 | few | CASRAGLGNQPQHF | TGTGCCAGTAGAGCTGGGTTGGGCAATCAGCCCCAGCATTTT
- | TRBJ2-1 | TRBV29-1 | - | CSVSEQFF | TGCAGCGTTTCTGAGCAGTTCTTC
- | TRBJ1-1 | TRBV21-1 | - | CASSTATEPNTEAFF | TGTGCCAGCAGCACGGCGACAGAGCCGAACACTGAAGCTTTCTTT
TRBD1 | TRBJ1-4 | TRBV3-1/TRBV3-2 | once | CASSRKTGGTNEKLFF | TGTGCCAGCAGCAGAAAGACAGGGGGAACTAATGAAAAACTGTTTTTT
TRBD1 | TRBJ2-7 | TRBV27 | - | CASSPGTGGWEQYF | TGTGCCAGCAGCCCCGGGACAGGGGGCTGGGAGCAGTACTTC
- | TRBJ1-5 | TRBV10-2 | few | CASSDRQINQPQHF | TGCGCCAGCAGTGACAGACAGATCAATCAGCCCCAGCATTTT
- | TRBJ1-5 | TRBV5-1 | - | CASSLEAGNQPQHF | TGCGCCAGCAGCTTGGAAGCGGGGAATCAGCCCCAGCATTTT
TRBD1 | TRBJ1-6 | TRBV6-5 | - | CASSYGQGPPLHF | TGTGCCAGCAGTTACGGACAGGGTCCACCCCTCCACTTT
- | TRBJ2-7 | TRBV7-2 | - | CASSLRGLTVYEQYF | TGTGCCAGCAGCTTACGGGGTCTAACCGTCTACGAGCAGTACTTC
- | TRBJ1-2 | TRBV21-1 | - | CASSKVPPGCITYGYTF | TGTGCCAGCAGCAAAGTGCCCCCGGGATGCATAACCTATGGCTACACCTTC
TRBD2 | TRBJ2-1 | TRBV11-3 | - | CASSTDSGFNGNEQFF | TGTGCCAGCAGCACCGATAGCGGGTTTAACGGCAATGAGCAGTTCTTC
- | TRBJ2-7 | TRBV20-1 | - | CSADSSYEQYF | TGCAGTGCGGACAGCTCCTACGAGCAGTACTTC
- | TRBJ1-2 | TRBV19 | - | CASSRGYGYTF | TGTGCCAGTAGCCGGGGCTATGGCTACACCTTC
TRBD1 | TRBJ2-7 | TRBV7-8 | - | CASSLGQGRLGNYEQYF | TGTGCCAGCAGCTTGGGACAGGGAAGGTTAGGGAACTACGAGCAGTACTTC
- | TRBJ2-2 | TRBV4-3 | - | CASSQKPDSTGELFF | TGCGCCAGCAGCCAAAAACCGGACAGCACCGGGGAGCTGTTTTTT
- | TRBJ2-7 | TRBV2 | - | CASRRDRSYEQYF | TGTGCCAGCAGGCGGGACCGATCCTACGAGCAGTACTTC
- | TRBJ2-1 | TRBV7-2 | - | CASSLVAYNEQFF | TGTGCCAGCAGCTTAGTAGCCTACAATGAGCAGTTCTTC
TRBD1 | TRBJ1-4 | TRBV9 | few | CASSVALGGAREKLFF | TGTGCCAGCAGCGTAGCATTAGGGGGCGCACGGGAAAAACTGTTTTTT
- | TRBJ2-3 | TRBV6-5 | - | CASSSPGTDTQYF | TGTGCCAGCAGTAGCCCCGGGACAGATACGCAGTATTTT
- | TRBJ1-3 | TRBV6-5 | - | CASVRSRAIGNTIYF | TGTGCCAGCGTGCGGTCGAGGGCAATTGGAAACACCATATATTTT
- | TRBJ1-2 | TRBV18 | - | CASSPLAEANYGYTF | TGTGCCAGCTCACCACTGGCGGAAGCTAACTATGGCTACACCTTC
- | TRBJ1-5 | TRBV19 | - | CASSIVGRGSGNQPQHF | TGTGCCAGTAGTATAGTTGGGAGGGGCTCAGGCAATCAGCCCCAGCATTTT
TRBD1 | TRBJ1-2 | TRBV6-2/TRBV6-3 | - | CASSYPGTGNYGYTF | TGTGCCAGCAGTTACCCCGGGACAGGGAACTATGGCTACACCTTC
- | TRBJ1-5 | TRBV19 | - | CASSIVIQYSNQPQHF | TGTGCCAGTAGTATAGTGATTCAATATAGCAATCAGCCCCAGCATTTT
- | TRBJ2-3 | TRBV10-3 | - | CAISDSYYSGNTDTQYF | TGTGCCATCAGTGACTCTTATTATAGCGGCAACACAGATACGCAGTATTTT
TRBD1 | TRBJ2-1 | TRBV7-8 | once | CASSSAGTGLYFRQFF | TGTGCCAGCAGCTCCGCCGGGACAGGGTTGTATTTTCGGCAGTTCTTC
- | TRBJ1-4 | TRBV25-1 | few | CASSEVGPTNEKLFF | TGTGCCAGCAGTGAGGTGGGACCAACTAATGAAAAACTGTTTTTT
TRBD1 | TRBJ2-7 | TRBV6-2/TRBV6-3 | - | CASSSDRVGNEQYF | TGTGCCAGCAGTTCGGACAGGGTCGGAAACGAGCAGTACTTC
- | TRBJ2-7 | TRBV7-8 | - | CASSVIGGPTSYEQYF | TGTGCCAGCAGCGTTATCGGGGGACCCACCTCCTACGAGCAGTACTTC
TRBD2 | TRBJ2-5 | TRBV5-1 | once | CASSTLEASGGQETQYF | TGCGCCAGCAGCACCTTGGAGGCTAGCGGGGGCCAAGAGACCCAGTACTTC
- | TRBJ2-2 | TRBV5-4 | - | CASSLATALGNTGELFF | TGTGCCAGCAGCTTGGCGACTGCCCTAGGGAACACCGGGGAGCTGTTTTTT
- | TRBJ2-1 | TRBV12-2 | - | CASRSTSGGYNEQFF | TGTGCAAGTCGCTCGACTAGCGGGGGATACAATGAGCAGTTCTTC
TRBD1 | TRBJ1-2 | TRBV10-3 | - | CAISREQGRYGYTF | TGTGCCATCAGTAGAGAACAGGGGAGATATGGCTACACCTTC
- | TRBJ2-7 | TRBV27 | - | CASTNSAYEQYF | TGTGCCAGCACCAACAGCGCCTACGAGCAGTACTTC
TRBD1 | TRBJ1-6 | TRBV5-5 | few | CASSREGAFAVSPLHF | TGTGCCAGCAGCCGGGAGGGGGCGTTCGCAGTTTCACCCCTCCACTTT
- | TRBJ2-7 | TRBV4-3 | - | CASSQEQVDDEQYF | TGCGCCAGCAGCCAAGAGCAGGTTGACGACGAGCAGTACTTC